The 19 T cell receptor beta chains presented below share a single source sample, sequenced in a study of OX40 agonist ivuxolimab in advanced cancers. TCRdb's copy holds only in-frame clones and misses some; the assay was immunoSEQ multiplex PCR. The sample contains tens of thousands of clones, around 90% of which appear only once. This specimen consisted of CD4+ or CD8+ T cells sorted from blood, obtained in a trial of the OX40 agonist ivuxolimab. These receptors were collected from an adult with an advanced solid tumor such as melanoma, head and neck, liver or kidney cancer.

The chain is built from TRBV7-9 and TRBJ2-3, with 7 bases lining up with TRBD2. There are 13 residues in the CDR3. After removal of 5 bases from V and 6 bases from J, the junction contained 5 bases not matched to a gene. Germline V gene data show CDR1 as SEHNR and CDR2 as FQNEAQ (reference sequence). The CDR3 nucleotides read TGTGCCAGCAGCCCACCACTAGCGGATACGCAGTATTTT. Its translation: CASSPPLADTQYF.

In nucleotides, the CDR3 is TGTGCCAGCAGCGCTACCACATCTGGCGGAGCAGGGACCCAGTACTTC. Translation: CASSATTSGGAGTQYF. This sequence joins TRBV11-2 and TRBJ2-5, with D uncertain. Germline V CDR1 and CDR2: SGHAT, FQNNGV. Trimming removed 5 bases from V and 7 bases from J, with 23 bases in between. The CDR3 totals 16 residues. The full variable domain, its missing parts supplied by reference TRBV11-2 and TRBJ2-5, is EAGVAQSPRYKIIEKRQSVAFWCNPISGHATLYWYQQILGQGPKLLIQFQNNGVVDDSQLPKDRFSAERLKGVDSTLKIQPAKLEDSAVYLCASSATTSGGAGTQYFGPGTRLLVL.

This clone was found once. The CDR3 protein is CARGEDTQYF. Here the CDR3 DNA reads TGTGCCAGGGGGGAAGATACGCAGTATTTT. The rearrangement links TRBV9 to TRBJ2-3; D tentatively fits TRBD1 or TRBD2 (5 bases each). In germline, CDR1 is SGDLS, CDR2 YYNGEE. This CDR3 region has 10 residues. Trimming cost V 8 bases and J 5 bases, with 6 bases left between them.

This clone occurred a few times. CDR3 in amino acids: CASSSESGLSYSPLHF. The CDR3 nucleotides read TGTGCCAGCAGCTCAGAGTCCGGGCTATCGTATTCACCCCTCCACTTT. The V and J genes are TRBV9 and TRBJ1-6; D is uncertain. Trimming shortened V by 4 bases and J by 8 bases, and 19 bases separated the two germline ends. CDR3 length: 16 residues. Germline CDR1 SGDLS, CDR2 YYNGEE. Full variable domain (remainder filled in from reference TRBV9 and TRBJ1-6): DSGVTQTPKHLITATGQRVTLRCSPRSGDLSVYWYQQSLDQGLQFLIQYYNGEERAKGNILERFSAQQFPDLHSELNLSSLELGDSALYFCASSSESGLSYSPLHFGNGTRLTVT.

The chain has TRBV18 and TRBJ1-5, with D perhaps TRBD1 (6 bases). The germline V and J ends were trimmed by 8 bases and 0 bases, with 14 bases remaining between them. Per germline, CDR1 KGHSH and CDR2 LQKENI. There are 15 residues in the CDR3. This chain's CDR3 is CASALGANSNQPQHF. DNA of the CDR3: TGTGCCAGCGCCTTGGGGGCTAATAGCAATCAGCCCCAGCATTTT.

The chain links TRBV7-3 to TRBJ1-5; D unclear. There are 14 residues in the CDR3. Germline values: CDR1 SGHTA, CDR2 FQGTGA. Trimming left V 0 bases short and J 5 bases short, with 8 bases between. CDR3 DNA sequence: TGTGCCAGCAGCTTAACGAAAGATTATCAGCCCCAGCATTTT. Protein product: CASSLTKDYQPQHF.

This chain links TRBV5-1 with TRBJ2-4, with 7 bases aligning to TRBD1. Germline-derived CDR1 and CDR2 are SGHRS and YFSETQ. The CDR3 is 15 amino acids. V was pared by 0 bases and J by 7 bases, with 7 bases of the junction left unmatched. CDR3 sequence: CASSLVEGAHNIQYF. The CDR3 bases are TGCGCCAGCAGCTTGGTTGAGGGGGCACACAACATTCAGTACTTC.

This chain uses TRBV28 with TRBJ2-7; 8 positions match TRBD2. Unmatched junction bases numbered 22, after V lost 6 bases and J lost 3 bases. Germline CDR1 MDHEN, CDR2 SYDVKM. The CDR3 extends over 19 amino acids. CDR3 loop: CASSRLSLREGPKSYEQYF. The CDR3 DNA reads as TGTGCCAGCAGCCGCCTATCGCTTCGGGAGGGACCTAAAAGCTACGAGCAGTACTTC.

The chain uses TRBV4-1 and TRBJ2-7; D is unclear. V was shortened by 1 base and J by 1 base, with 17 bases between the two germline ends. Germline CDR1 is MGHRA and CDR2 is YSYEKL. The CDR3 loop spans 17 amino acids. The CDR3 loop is CASSQGSITDFSYEQYF. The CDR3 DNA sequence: TGCGCCAGCAGCCAAGGGTCTATAACCGACTTTTCCTACGAGCAGTACTTC.

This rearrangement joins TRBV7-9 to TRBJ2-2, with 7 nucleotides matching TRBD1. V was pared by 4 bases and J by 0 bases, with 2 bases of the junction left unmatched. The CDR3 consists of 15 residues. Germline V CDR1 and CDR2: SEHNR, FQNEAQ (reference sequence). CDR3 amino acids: CASSSGTANTGELFF. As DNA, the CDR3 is TGTGCCAGCAGCTCTGGGACAGCGAACACCGGGGAGCTGTTTTTT.

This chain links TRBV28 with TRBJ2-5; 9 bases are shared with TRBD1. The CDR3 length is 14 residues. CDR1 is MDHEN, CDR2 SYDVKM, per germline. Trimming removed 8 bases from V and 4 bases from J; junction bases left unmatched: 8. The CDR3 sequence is CASGRGQGRETQYF. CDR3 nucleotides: TGTGCCAGCGGCCGGGGACAGGGAAGAGAGACCCAGTACTTC.

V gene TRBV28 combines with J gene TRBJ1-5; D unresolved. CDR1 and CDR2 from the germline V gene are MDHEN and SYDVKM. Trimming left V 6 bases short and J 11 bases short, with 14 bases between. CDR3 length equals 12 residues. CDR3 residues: CASRSGVRAQHF. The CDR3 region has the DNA TGTGCCAGCAGATCCGGGGTGCGGGCCCAGCATTTT. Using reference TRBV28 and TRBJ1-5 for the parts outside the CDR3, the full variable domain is DVKVTQSSRYLVKRTGEKVFLECVQDMDHENMFWYRQDPGLGLRLIYFSYDVKMKEKGDIPEGYSVSREKKERFSLILESASTNQTSMYLCASRSGVRAQHFGDGTRLSIL.

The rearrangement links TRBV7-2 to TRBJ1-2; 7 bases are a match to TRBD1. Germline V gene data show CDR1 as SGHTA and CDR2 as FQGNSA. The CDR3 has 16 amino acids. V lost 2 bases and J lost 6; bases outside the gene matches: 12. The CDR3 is CASSLQQGSLSDGYTF. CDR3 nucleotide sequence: TGTGCCAGCAGCTTACAACAGGGGTCCCTTTCTGATGGCTACACCTTC.

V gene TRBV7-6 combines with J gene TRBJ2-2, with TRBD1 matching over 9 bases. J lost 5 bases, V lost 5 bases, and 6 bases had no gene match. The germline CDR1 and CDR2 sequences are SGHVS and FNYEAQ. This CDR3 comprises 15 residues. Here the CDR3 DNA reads TGTGCCAGCAGCCTCCGACAGGGGGGGACCGGGGAGCTGTTTTTT. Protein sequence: CASSLRQGGTGELFF.

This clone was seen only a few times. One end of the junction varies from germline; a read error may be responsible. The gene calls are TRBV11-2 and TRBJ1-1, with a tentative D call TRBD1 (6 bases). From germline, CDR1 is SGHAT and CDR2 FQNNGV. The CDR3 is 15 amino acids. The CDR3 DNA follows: TGTGCCAGCAGCCTAGACAGAGGGGGAAACACTGAAGCTTTCTTT. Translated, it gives CASSLDRGGNTEAFF.

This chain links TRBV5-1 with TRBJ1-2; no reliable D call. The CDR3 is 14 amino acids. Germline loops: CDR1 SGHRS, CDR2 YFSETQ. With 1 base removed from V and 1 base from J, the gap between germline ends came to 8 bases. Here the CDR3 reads CASSLSEGNYGYTF. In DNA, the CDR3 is TGCGCCAGCAGCTTGTCCGAGGGTAACTATGGCTACACCTTC.

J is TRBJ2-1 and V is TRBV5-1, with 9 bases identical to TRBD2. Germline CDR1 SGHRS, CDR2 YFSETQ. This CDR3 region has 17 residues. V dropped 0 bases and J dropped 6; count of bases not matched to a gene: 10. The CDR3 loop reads CASSLELMTSGINEQFF. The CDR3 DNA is TGCGCCAGCAGCTTGGAGCTTATGACTAGCGGCATCAATGAGCAGTTCTTC.

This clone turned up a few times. The CDR3, as DNA: TGCAGCGTTGGATGTGGGGACAGGGGGCGTGACACTGAAGCTTTCTTT. Amino acids: CSVGCGDRGRDTEAFF. The chain carries TRBV29-1 and TRBJ1-1; TRBD1 matches at 12 bases. V lost 4 bases to trimming and J lost 3 bases; unmatched junction nucleotides: 9. This CDR3 has 16 amino acids. The germline CDR1 and CDR2 sequences are SQVTM and ANQGSEA.

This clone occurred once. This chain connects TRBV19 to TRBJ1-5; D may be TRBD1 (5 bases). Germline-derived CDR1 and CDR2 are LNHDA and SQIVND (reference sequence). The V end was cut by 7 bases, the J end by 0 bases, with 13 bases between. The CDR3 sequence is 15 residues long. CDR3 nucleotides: TGTGCCAGTACCAGAATCGGGGGTAGCAATCAGCCCCAGCATTTT. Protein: CASTRIGGSNQPQHF.